A selection of T cell receptor beta chains follows, all from one sample in a study of T cells after yellow fever vaccination. TCRdb fed the 5' RACE reads into MiXCR, producing one record per CDR3 protein. There are more than 350,000 distinct CDR3 sequences in the sample; around a tenth occur only once, and 18% lies in the top ten. The input for sequencing was PBMCs, taken on the day of the first yellow fever vaccination. The receptors come from a man younger than 35 who received the YFV17D yellow fever vaccine. The CDR3 runs from the conserved cysteine through the conserved F or W. Fields, in order: D gene, clone size, J gene, V gene, CDR3 DNA, CDR3 protein. A D gene is named only where the DNA matches it firmly. For some rows the clone size is stated as once, few or many, or as a class when expanded; others skip it.

D: .
size: .
J: TRBJ1-5
V: TRBV27
DNA: TGTGCCAGCAGTTTGGCTCTGGGGCAGCCCCGGCATTTT
CDR3: CASSLALGQPRHF

D: TRBD2
size: .
J: TRBJ2-7
V: TRBV9
DNA: TGTGCCAGCAGCGTAGAGGCAACGCGGGGGGGCTACGAGCAGTACTTC
CDR3: CASSVEATRGGYEQYF

D: TRBD1
size: .
J: TRBJ1-4
V: TRBV4-1
DNA: TGCGCCAGCAGCCGACCACAGGGGCAGGAAGAAAAACTGTTTTTT
CDR3: CASSRPQGQEEKLFF

D: TRBD2
size: .
J: TRBJ2-6
V: TRBV9
DNA: TGTGCCAGCAGCTTACGGGGGGACGCTGGGGCCAACGTCCTGACTTTC
CDR3: CASSLRGDAGANVLTF

D: .
size: few
J: TRBJ1-4
V: TRBV6-5
DNA: TGTGCCAGCAGTTCCTGGAAGTCCCATGAAAAACTGTTTTTT
CDR3: CASSSWKSHEKLFF

D: .
size: many
J: TRBJ1-5
V: TRBV7-2
DNA: TGTGCCAGCAGCTTCTCCCATCAGCCCCAGCATTTT
CDR3: CASSFSHQPQHF

D: TRBD1
size: few
J: TRBJ2-1
V: TRBV6-2/TRBV6-3
DNA: TGTGCCAGCAGCCACAACGACAGGGTTTATGAGCAGTTCTTC
CDR3: CASSHNDRVYEQFF

D: .
size: .
J: TRBJ2-2
V: TRBV6-1
DNA: TGTGCCAGCAGCTCCATAAGACAGGGAGGAGGGCGGCCCGGGGAGCTGTTTTTT
CDR3: CASSSIRQGGGRPGELFF

D: .
size: few
J: TRBJ1-2
V: TRBV21-1
DNA: TGTGCCAGCAGCAAAGCCGGGGCGGGGTATGGCTACACCTTC
CDR3: CASSKAGAGYGYTF

D: .
size: few
J: TRBJ2-3
V: TRBV5-1
DNA: TGCGCCAGCAGACTACCGGGAGAGGGCACAGATACGCAGTATTTT
CDR3: CASRLPGEGTDTQYF

D: .
size: .
J: TRBJ2-2
V: TRBV9
DNA: TGTGCCAGCAGCGTAACCTCCTTGGGCGGGAACACCGGGGAGCTGTTTTTT
CDR3: CASSVTSLGGNTGELFF

D: .
size: .
J: TRBJ2-2
V: TRBV5-1
DNA: TGCGCCAGCACGGCCCAGGAGGCCACCGGGGAGCTGTTTTTT
CDR3: CASTAQEATGELFF

D: .
size: .
J: TRBJ2-1
V: TRBV7-2
DNA: TGTGCCAGCGAAGCCCACGGGGGATCTTCCTACAATGAGCAGTTCTTC
CDR3: CASEAHGGSSYNEQFF

D: TRBD2
size: many
J: TRBJ2-7
V: TRBV4-2
DNA: TGTGCCAGCAGCCAAGGACTAGCGGGGGCCTACGAGCAGTACTTC
CDR3: CASSQGLAGAYEQYF

D: TRBD2
size: .
J: TRBJ2-3
V: TRBV6-1
DNA: TGTGCCAGCAGCCTACTAGCGACGCCCGCAGATACGCAGTATTTT
CDR3: CASSLLATPADTQYF

D: TRBD1
size: .
J: TRBJ2-5
V: TRBV4-3
DNA: TGCGCCAGCAGCCAAGAAGGACAGGCTGTCGGACAGACCCAGTACTTC
CDR3: CASSQEGQAVGQTQYF

D: .
size: few
J: TRBJ2-1
V: TRBV2
DNA: TGTGCCAGCAGTGTTTCCCGGGATGGTGAGCAGTTCTTC
CDR3: CASSVSRDGEQFF

D: TRBD2
size: .
J: TRBJ2-3
V: TRBV9
DNA: TGTGCCAGCAGCGTAGAGTCTAGCGGGGGCCCCACAGATACGCAGTATTTT
CDR3: CASSVESSGGPTDTQYF

D: .
size: few
J: TRBJ2-2
V: TRBV7-9
DNA: TGTGCCAGCAGACCCGGACAGAGGGCCGGGGAGCTGTTTTTT
CDR3: CASRPGQRAGELFF

D: .
size: .
J: TRBJ2-1
V: TRBV3-1
DNA: TGTGCCAGCAGCCGAACGTTAGGGGAGCAGTTCTTC
CDR3: CASSRTLGEQFF

D: .
size: few
J: TRBJ2-5
V: TRBV5-6
DNA: TGTGCCAGCAGCTTCGGTTTGGCGACAGTTCAAGAGACCCAGTACTTC
CDR3: CASSFGLATVQETQYF

D: TRBD1
size: few
J: TRBJ1-6
V: TRBV11-2
DNA: TGTGCCAGCAGCTTCGACAGGGGCAGGGGACCCCTCCACTTT
CDR3: CASSFDRGRGPLHF

D: .
size: .
J: TRBJ1-4
V: TRBV7-9
DNA: TGTGCCAGCAGCTTAAACGGGTTACTCGGGGAAAAACTGTTTTTT
CDR3: CASSLNGLLGEKLFF

D: TRBD1
size: .
J: TRBJ1-5
V: TRBV12-3/TRBV12-4
DNA: TGTGCCAGCAGCCAGGGGGGTTCAAATAGCAATCAGCCCCAGCATTTT
CDR3: CASSQGGSNSNQPQHF

D: TRBD1
size: many
J: TRBJ2-1
V: TRBV25-1
DNA: TGTGCCAGCAGTGAAGTGCAGGGGGACCCCTACAATGAGCAGTTCTTC
CDR3: CASSEVQGDPYNEQFF

D: .
size: few
J: TRBJ2-5
V: TRBV6-5
DNA: TGTGCCAGCAGGAACATAGGGGAGACCCAGTACTTC
CDR3: CASRNIGETQYF

D: .
size: .
J: TRBJ1-1
V: TRBV18
DNA: TGTGCCAGCTCACCAATCTCTGATACCACTGAAGCTTTCTTT
CDR3: CASSPISDTTEAFF

D: .
size: .
J: TRBJ1-1
V: TRBV27
DNA: TGTGCCAGCAGTTTATCGACAGCACTGGGCACTGAAGCTTTCTTT
CDR3: CASSLSTALGTEAFF

D: TRBD1
size: few
J: TRBJ2-3
V: TRBV5-5
DNA: TGTGCCAGCAGCTTGATGGGACAGAGGGATACGCAGTATTTT
CDR3: CASSLMGQRDTQYF